Listed below are T cell receptor beta chains from one sample, sequenced in a study of siplizumab effects on memory and regulatory T cells. Libraries were prepared by immunoSEQ multiplex PCR; TCRdb keeps only in-frame clonotypes and omits some of them. Of 7,700 or so clones in the sample, 35% to 40% were seen once. Antigen specificity for these receptors is unknown. The material sequenced was CFSE-low (dividing) CD8+ T cells sorted from an allogeneic mixed lymphocyte reaction. The receptors were sampled from a human donor in good health; the cells came from an allogeneic mixed lymphocyte reaction. CDR3s include the opening cysteine and the closing phenylalanine or tryptophan. A D gene is named only where the DNA matches it firmly. Some rows have no size entry. The others give once, few or many, or a class for an expanded clone.

d_gene,abundance,v_gene,j_gene,CDR3nt,CDR3aa
-,medium-sized,TRBV7-2,TRBJ2-7,TGTGCCAGCAGCTTAGACCCAGGGGACACCTACGAGCAGTACTTC,CASSLDPGDTYEQYF
TRBD2,-,TRBV19,TRBJ2-1,TGTGCCAGTAACGTGGGGGGGAGCTCCTACAATGAGCAGTTCTTC,CASNVGGSSYNEQFF
TRBD2,once,TRBV7-9,TRBJ2-7,TGTGCCAGCAGCTCCTGGGCGGGAGACGTCTCCTACGAGCAGTACTTC,CASSSWAGDVSYEQYF
-,few,TRBV5-1,TRBJ2-1,TGCGCCAGCAGCTTGGCGGCTGCGGAAACGTTCTTC,CASSLAAAETFF
-,few,TRBV7-9,TRBJ1-1,TGTGCCAGCAGCCAAGGGGGCACTGAAGCTTTCTTT,CASSQGGTEAFF
TRBD2,few,TRBV9,TRBJ2-3,TGTGCCAGCAGCGTAGGTGGTAGCGGGAGCGGCACAGATACGCAGTATTTT,CASSVGGSGSGTDTQYF
-,-,TRBV4-1,TRBJ2-7,TGCGCCAGCAGCCAAGGTGGCAGGGCCTCCTACGAGCAGTACTTC,CASSQGGRASYEQYF
-,-,TRBV6-6,TRBJ2-5,TGTGCCAGCACCGACCCCCAAGAGACCCAGTACTTC,CASTDPQETQYF
TRBD1,-,TRBV19,TRBJ2-7,TGTGCCAGTAGTATGGGGGTCACAGGGGCCCGCTCCTACGAGCAGTACTTC,CASSMGVTGARSYEQYF
-,-,TRBV19,TRBJ2-4,TGTGCCAGTAGGATAGCCCCCGGGACCCCTTTGGAGTACTTC,CASRIAPGTPLEYF
-,few,TRBV19,TRBJ1-1,TGTGCCAGTAGTATCGGGGGCGGGAACACTGAAGCTTTCTTT,CASSIGGGNTEAFF
TRBD2,few,TRBV28,TRBJ2-1,TGTGCCAGCAGTTTTCTAGCGGGAGGGCCGGCCAATGAGCAGTTCTTC,CASSFLAGGPANEQFF
-,-,TRBV9,TRBJ2-1,TGTGCCAGCAGCGTAGGACTTAACAATGAGCAGTTCTTC,CASSVGLNNEQFF
-,once,TRBV29-1,TRBJ2-2,TGCAGCGTTTGGGACGGGGACACCGGGGAGCTGTTTTTT,CSVWDGDTGELFF
-,-,TRBV21-1,TRBJ1-1,TGTGCCAGCAGCAAATGGAGTTGGACAGGGCACGACATGAACACTGAAGCTTTCTTT,CASSKWSWTGHDMNTEAFF
-,-,TRBV11-2,TRBJ1-1,TGTGCCAGCAGCGCGACTTCGAACACTGAAGCTTTCTTT,CASSATSNTEAFF
-,-,TRBV27,TRBJ2-6,TGTGCCAGCAGTTTAGAACCGGGGAGGTTCTCTGGGGCCAACGTCCTGACTTTC,CASSLEPGRFSGANVLTF
-,-,TRBV4-3,TRBJ1-4,TGCGCCAGCGGTTCCGTGCAACTGTTTTTT,CASGSVQLFF
-,-,TRBV27,TRBJ1-2,TGTGCCAGCAGTCCCCGAAGCGCTAACTATGGCTACACCTTC,CASSPRSANYGYTF
-,few,TRBV7-6,TRBJ2-1,TGTGCCAGCAGCTCAGAGGTAGGCGTCGATGAGCAGTTCTTC,CASSSEVGVDEQFF
-,-,TRBV23-1,TRBJ2-7,TGCGCCAGCAGTCCGACGACGACAGGCGAGCAGTACTTC,CASSPTTTGEQYF
-,-,TRBV6-6,TRBJ2-7,TGTGCCAGCAGTTACTCCGGCGAGCAGTACTTC,CASSYSGEQYF
-,-,TRBV19,TRBJ1-1,TGTGCCAGTAGTATAAGTCGGATAACTGAAGCTTTCTTT,CASSISRITEAFF
TRBD1,few,TRBV5-1,TRBJ2-7,TGCGCCAGCAGCCCGGGGACAGGGGACTACGAGCAGTACTTC,CASSPGTGDYEQYF
TRBD1,-,TRBV19,TRBJ1-2,TGTGCCAGTAGGCCACAGGGGGCTTACTATGGCTACACCTTC,CASRPQGAYYGYTF
-,-,TRBV5-1,TRBJ1-5,TGCGCCAGCAGCTTGGAGGGGTCGAGCAATCAGCCCCAGCATTTT,CASSLEGSSNQPQHF
TRBD1,-,TRBV29-1,TRBJ1-5,TGCAGCGTTGAAACAGGGGGCGGTCAGCCCCAGCATTTT,CSVETGGGQPQHF
-,few,TRBV4-3,TRBJ2-7,TGCGCCAGCAGCCCTCGTGGTGCAGGCGAGCAGTACTTC,CASSPRGAGEQYF
-,-,TRBV7-9,TRBJ1-5,TGTGCCAGCAGCTTAGTGGCGGCAGGGTGGGATCAGCCCCAGCATTTT,CASSLVAAGWDQPQHF